This T cell receptor beta chain appears in the sequencing data of a study of early T cells in non-severe SARS-CoV-2 infection. TCRdb independently ran MiXCR on the 5' RACE reads; one entry per CDR3 protein. The sample holds about 27,000 distinct CDR3 sequences; about 5% are singletons and the top ten take more than 0.7%. With 6 bases removed from V and 3 bases from J, the gap between germline ends came to 12 bases. The germline gives CDR1 MNHEY, CDR2 SMNVEV (reference sequence). The CDR3 length is 14 residues. This clonotype was seen many times. The sequencing input was whole blood. This TCR was recovered from an adult who was a healthcare worker with PCR-confirmed SARS-CoV-2 infection or an uninfected control (not recorded which). The chain combines TRBV27 with TRBJ2-1; D might be TRBD2 (6 bases). CDR3 in DNA: TGTGCCAGCAGGCCGGTGGGGGGCTACAATGAGCAGTTCTTC. Protein sequence: CASRPVGGYNEQFF.